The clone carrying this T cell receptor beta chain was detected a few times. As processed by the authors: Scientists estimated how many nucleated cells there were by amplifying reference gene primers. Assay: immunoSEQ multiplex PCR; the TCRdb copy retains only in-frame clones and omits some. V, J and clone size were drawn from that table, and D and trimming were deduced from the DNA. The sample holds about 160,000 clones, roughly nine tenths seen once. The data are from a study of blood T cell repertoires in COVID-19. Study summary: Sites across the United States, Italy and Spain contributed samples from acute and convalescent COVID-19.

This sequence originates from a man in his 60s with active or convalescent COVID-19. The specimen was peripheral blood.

Written as DNA, the CDR3 is TGTGCCAGTAGTAAGAGCGGGAAGACAGATACGCAGTATTTT. It codes for CASSKSGKTDTQYF. The genes are TRBV19 and TRBJ2-3; 7 nucleotides agree with TRBD2. The CDR3 runs 14 residues. Unmatched junction bases numbered 4, after V lost 4 bases and J lost 3 bases. The V gene's germline CDR1 is LNHDA and CDR2 SQIVND (reference sequence).